This TCR beta chain was captured in a study of blood T cell repertoires in COVID-19. Study-level information: In each case, the material was cDNA or gDNA derived from T cells, B-cell-depleted T cells, or PBMCs.

Each participant's cohort was designated according to participant-reported clinical history. The protocol was immunoSEQ multiplex PCR, while the TCRdb copy is restricted to in-frame clones and leaves out a portion. This table holds about 180,000 clones, about 90% found once. The receptor's source is a human donor with acute COVID-19. The donor label of this sample is uncertain. The source material was PBMCs or T cells enriched from blood (not recorded which).

CDR3 sequence: CASSDRGPYQPQHF. As DNA, the CDR3 is TGTGCCAGCAGTGACAGGGGTCCCTATCAGCCCCAGCATTTT. The chain joins TRBV6-4 to TRBJ1-5, with a tentative D call TRBD1 (5 bases). Trimming took off 2 bases at V and 5 bases at J, with 10 bases between the two ends. This CDR3 has 14 residues. Germline loops: CDR1 MRHNA, CDR2 SNTAGT.